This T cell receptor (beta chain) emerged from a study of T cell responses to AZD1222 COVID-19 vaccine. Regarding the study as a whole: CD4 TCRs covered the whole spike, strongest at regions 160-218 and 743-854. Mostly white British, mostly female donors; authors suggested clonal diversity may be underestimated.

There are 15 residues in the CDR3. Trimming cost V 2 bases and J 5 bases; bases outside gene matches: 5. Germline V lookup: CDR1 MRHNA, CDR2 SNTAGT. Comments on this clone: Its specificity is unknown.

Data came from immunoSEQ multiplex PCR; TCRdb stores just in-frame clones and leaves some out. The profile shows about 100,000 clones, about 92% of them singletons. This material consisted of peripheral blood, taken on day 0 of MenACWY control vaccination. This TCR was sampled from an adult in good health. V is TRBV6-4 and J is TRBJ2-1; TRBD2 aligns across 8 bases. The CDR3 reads CASSDRAGENNEQFF. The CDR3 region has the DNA TGTGCCAGCAGTGACCGAGCGGGGGAGAACAATGAGCAGTTCTTC.